Below are 4 T cell receptor beta chains sequenced from a single sample in a study of preoperative IRX-2 immunotherapy in early breast cancer. Data came from immunoSEQ multiplex PCR; TCRdb stores just in-frame clones and leaves some out. Of 35,000 to 50,000 clones listed, over 85% are singletons. Treatment in this sample: preoperative locoregional IRX-2 cytokine immunotherapy. Sequenced here: tumor tissue, sampled after IRX-2 immunotherapy. The receptors derive from a human donor with breast cancer.

This chain uses TRBV19 with TRBJ1-2, with D unresolved. CDR3 length: 13 amino acids. CDR1 and CDR2 from the germline V gene are LNHDA and SQIVND (reference sequence). V was trimmed by 9 bases and J by 4 bases, leaving 15 bases between them. The CDR3 loop is CASWVGVGYGYTF. The DNA for the CDR3 is TGTGCCAGCTGGGTTGGAGTAGGCTATGGCTACACCTTC.

The chain has TRBV5-6 and TRBJ2-5; tentatively, D is TRBD2 (5 bases). V shed 1 base and J shed 4 bases, with 5 bases lying between them. The CDR3 consists of 12 residues. The germline V gene encodes CDR1 SGHDT and CDR2 YYEEEE. CDR3 coding DNA: TGTGCCAGCAGCTTGACTAGAGAGACCCAGTACTTC. Its protein product is CASSLTRETQYF.

This clone was seen a few times. This chain uses TRBV30 with TRBJ2-5, with D maybe TRBD2 (5 bases). The CDR3 is 12 amino acids. Trimming left V 3 bases short and J 5 bases short, with 10 bases between. Germline CDR1 and CDR2: GTSNPN and SVGIG (reference sequence). The CDR3 nucleotides are TGTGCCTGGAGCCTAGCTGGTGAGACCCAGTACTTC. Translating gives CAWSLAGETQYF.

The V and J genes are TRBV13 and TRBJ2-1; no clear D gene. Germline CDR1 is PRHDT and CDR2 is FYEKMQ (reference sequence). CDR3 length: 16 amino acids. Deletions cut 4 bases from V and 0 bases from J, with 13 bases between. The CDR3 is CASSYRFKSSYNEQFF. In DNA, the CDR3 is TGTGCCAGCAGCTACAGATTTAAAAGCTCCTACAATGAGCAGTTCTTC.